Sequencing of this TCR beta chain was carried out in a study of shared T cell receptors in the human thymus. Clones were sequenced by immunoSEQ multiplex PCR, and TCRdb holds only the in-frame ones, with some missing. The profile covers roughly 710,000 clones, with approximately 83% appearing a single time and around 0.01% taken by the ten largest. The CDR3 has 14 amino acids. CDR1 is MNHNS and CDR2 is SASEGT in the germline V gene. J gave up 7 bases and V 3 bases, and 7 bases lay outside the gene matches. These data were likewise used in another study, on human thymus T cells.

V and J are TRBV6-1 and TRBJ2-7, with 9 bases aligning to TRBD1. The clonotype originates from a girl under two years old with a congenital heart defect. Sample: thymocytes. The CDR3 spells CASSDGDRVWEQYF. CDR3 nucleotides: TGTGCCAGCAGTGACGGGGACAGGGTATGGGAGCAGTACTTC.